The present T cell receptor beta chain was sequenced within a study of cytotoxic CD8 clonotypes in ibrutinib-treated CLL. Study-level results: Sustained-remission and progressing patients had different sampling times.

This clone has a handful of counts. What it binds is unknown. Produced via immunoSEQ multiplex PCR; TCRdb's table is partial and in-frame only. The sample consists of around 310,000 clones, roughly 85% of them appearing once. The CDR3 spans 15 residues. V gave up 4 bases and J gave up 7 bases, with 16 bases separating them. Germline values: CDR1 SGHTA, CDR2 FQGNSA. The chain joins TRBV7-2 to TRBJ1-4, with D possibly being TRBD1 (5 bases). This TCR derives from a human donor with chronic lymphocytic leukemia. The source material was PBMCs, sampled before ibrutinib treatment. DNA of the CDR3: TGTGCCAGCAGCTCTGGTTGGGGCAATATTGAAAAACTGTTTTTT. It specifies CASSSGWGNIEKLFF. The complete variable domain, with remaining parts taken from reference TRBV7-2 and TRBJ1-4, reads GAGVSQSPSNKVTEKGKDVELRCDPISGHTALYWYRQSLGQGLEFLIYFQGNSAPDKSGLPSDRFSAERTGGSVSTLTIQRTQQEDSAVYLCASSSGWGNIEKLFFGSGTQLSVL.